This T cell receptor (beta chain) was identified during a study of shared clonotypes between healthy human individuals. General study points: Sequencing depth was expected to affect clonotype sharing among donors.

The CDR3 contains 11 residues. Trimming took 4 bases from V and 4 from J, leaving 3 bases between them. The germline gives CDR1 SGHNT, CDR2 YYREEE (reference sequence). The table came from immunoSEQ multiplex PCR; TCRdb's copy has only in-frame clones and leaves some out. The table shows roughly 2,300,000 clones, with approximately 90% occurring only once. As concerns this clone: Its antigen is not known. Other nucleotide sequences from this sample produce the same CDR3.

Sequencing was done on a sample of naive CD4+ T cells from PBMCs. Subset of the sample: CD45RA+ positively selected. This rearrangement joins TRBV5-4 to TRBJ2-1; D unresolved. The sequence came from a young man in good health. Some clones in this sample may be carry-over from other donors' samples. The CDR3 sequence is CASSLYNEQFF. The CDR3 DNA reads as TGTGCCAGCAGCCTTTACAATGAGCAGTTCTTC.